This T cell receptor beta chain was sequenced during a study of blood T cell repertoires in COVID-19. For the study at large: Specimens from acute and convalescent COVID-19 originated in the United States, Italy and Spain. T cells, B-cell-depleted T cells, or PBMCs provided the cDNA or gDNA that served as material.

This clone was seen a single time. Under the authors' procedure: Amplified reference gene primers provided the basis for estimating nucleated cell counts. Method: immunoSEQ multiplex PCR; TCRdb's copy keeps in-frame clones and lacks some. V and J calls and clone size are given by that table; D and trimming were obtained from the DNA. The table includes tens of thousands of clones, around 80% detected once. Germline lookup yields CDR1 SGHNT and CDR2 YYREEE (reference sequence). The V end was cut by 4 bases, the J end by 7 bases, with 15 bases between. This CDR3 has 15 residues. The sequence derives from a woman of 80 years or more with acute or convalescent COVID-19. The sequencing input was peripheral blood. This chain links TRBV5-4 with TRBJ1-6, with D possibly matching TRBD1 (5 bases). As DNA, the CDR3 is TGTGCCAGCAGCCCGGGGGGATCTCAAAATTCACCCCTCCACTTT. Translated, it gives CASSPGGSQNSPLHF.